The 6 T cell receptor beta chains presented below share a single source sample, sequenced in a study of shared clonotypes between healthy human individuals. This table comes from immunoSEQ multiplex PCR, and its TCRdb copy is limited to in-frame clones, with some not included. The sample lists 740,000 or so clones, about three quarters occurring once. The sequenced sample consisted of memory CD4+ T cells sorted from blood. Subset meaning: CD45RA-negative fraction. The receptors stem from a woman in her 30s in good health.

The CDR3 spells CASSLKTGIKTEAFF. In DNA, the CDR3 is TGCGCCAGCAGCTTAAAGACAGGGATTAAAACTGAAGCTTTCTTT. The gene calls are TRBV5-1 and TRBJ1-1, with 7 bases identical to TRBD1. Germline-derived CDR1 and CDR2 are SGHRS and YFSETQ. CDR3 length: 15 amino acids. Trimming at V came to 2 bases and at J to 5 bases, leaving 9 bases not matched to a gene.

This chain connects TRBV5-4 to TRBJ1-2; the D is unclear. Germline V gives CDR1 SGHNT, CDR2 YYREEE (reference sequence). This CDR3 is built from 13 residues. The ends were cut back, 0 bases at V and 2 bases at J, with 5 bases in the middle. CDR3 DNA sequence: TGTGCCAGCAGCTTGGTAGGGAACTATGGCTACACCTTC. Translating gives CASSLVGNYGYTF.

The rearrangement joins TRBV11-2 to TRBJ2-1, with 8 bases lining up with TRBD1. The CDR3 covers 15 residues. Germline trimming cut 2 bases from V and 2 bases from J; bases unmatched to any gene: 2. Germline assignment: CDR1 SGHAT and CDR2 FQNNGV. The CDR3 nucleotides read TGTGCCAGCAGCTTAAGGACAGGGACCTACAATGAGCAGTTCTTC. Encoded protein: CASSLRTGTYNEQFF.

This chain uses TRBV28 with TRBJ2-3, with TRBD1 as a possible D gene (6 bases). This CDR3 is 16 amino acids long. V was clipped by 6 bases and J by 6 bases, with 22 bases between them. The germline V gene encodes CDR1 MDHEN and CDR2 SYDVKM. CDR3 in amino acids: CASSQPRAGDKDTQYF. The CDR3 bases are TGTGCCAGCAGCCAACCGAGGGCAGGGGATAAGGATACGCAGTATTTT. The full variable domain, completed using reference TRBV28 and TRBJ2-3, is DVKVTQSSRYLVKRTGEKVFLECVQDMDHENMFWYRQDPGLGLRLIYFSYDVKMKEKGDIPEGYSVSREKKERFSLILESASTNQTSMYLCASSQPRAGDKDTQYFGPGTRLTVL.

With regard to this clone: Just one base apart from a much larger clone, this may be a read error. The V and J genes are TRBV7-2 and TRBJ2-2, with D unclear. The CDR3 is 14 residues long. V was cut by 1 base and J by 1 base, with 4 bases left in between. Germline CDR1 is SGHTA and CDR2 is FQGNSA. In nucleotides, the CDR3 is TGTGCCAGCAGCTTAGACGGGAACACCGGGGAGCTGTTTTTT. It codes for CASSLDGNTGELFF.

The rearrangement uses TRBV11-2 and TRBJ2-5; D tentatively reads TRBD1 or TRBD2 (6 bases each). The CDR3 has 16 amino acids. The germline V and J ends were trimmed by 1 base and 0 bases, with 12 bases remaining between them. The germline V gene has CDR1 SGHAT and CDR2 FQNNGV. The CDR3 sequence: CASSLVPRGHQETQYF. Here the CDR3 DNA reads TGTGCCAGCAGCTTAGTTCCCCGGGGGCACCAAGAGACCCAGTACTTC. Filled out from reference TRBV11-2 and TRBJ2-5, the complete variable domain reads EAGVAQSPRYKIIEKRQSVAFWCNPISGHATLYWYQQILGQGPKLLIQFQNNGVVDDSQLPKDRFSAERLKGVDSTLKIQPAKLEDSAVYLCASSLVPRGHQETQYFGPGTRLLVL.